This T cell receptor beta chain was identified in a study of cytomegalovirus exposure and HLA in healthy donors. Across the study: Caucasian-associated ancestry cluster membership applied to approximately 84% of over 350 genotyped donors.

A note on this clone: Its specificity is unknown.

Study observations and caveats: A later analysis showed HLA-associated TCR beta chains outstripping equally common others in clonal expansion.

The CDR3 loop spans 13 amino acids. Looked up from germline, CDR1 is MNHEY and CDR2 is SVGAGI. In the PCR, 60 Vbeta and 13 Jbeta primers were used. Source study methods: The authors later counted tens of millions of unique TCR beta chains, around 9.9 million of them shared. Measured with immunoSEQ multiplex PCR; TCRdb has only the in-frame clones, and not every one. The V and J calls and clone size are taken from that table; D and trimming were inferred from the DNA. The sample holds more than 150,000 clones, roughly 85% seen once. Sequences were obtained from PBMCs. The chain is built from TRBV6-5 and TRBJ2-5, with 7 bases identical to TRBD2. The J call is uncertain, as TRBJ2-7 better fits the DNA end. The clonotype comes from a woman aged 18-29 years in good health and CMV-seronegative. CDR3 protein: CASTVAGSYEQYF. CDR3 bases: TGTGCCAGCACGGTAGCGGGTTCCTACGAGCAGTACTTC.